The sequence of this T cell receptor beta chain was determined in a study of T cells after posttransplantation cyclophosphamide. Study-wide results and caveats: After PTCy, TRB diversity resembled that of CNI/methotrexate controls. Donor-recipient repertoire similarity was low at 1-2 months, rising over year one. Skin or GI-infiltrating T cells shared few TRB sequences with blood.

Repertoires were generated with immunoSEQ multiplex PCR, while TCRdb's copy carries only in-frame clones and drops some. The sample was found to contain fewer than 40,000 clones, and every one recurs. As concerns this clone: Its antigen is not known.

The CDR3 length is 18 residues. The germline gives CDR1 SQVTM, CDR2 ANQGSEA. Trimming shortened V by 7 bases and J by 1 base, and 28 bases separated the two germline ends. Sequencing input: PBMCs. The chain recombines TRBV29-1 with TRBJ1-1; the D is unclear. The source is a woman between 50 and 59 years old in good health and a related stem cell transplant donor. CDR3 nucleotide sequence: TGCAGCGGAGAGAGGGCCCACCCTTGGTCGGCCCGGAACACTGAAGCTTTCTTT. It encodes CSGERAHPWSARNTEAFF.